The rows below give T cell receptor beta chains drawn from one sample of a study of T cell responses to AZD1222 COVID-19 vaccine. Generated by immunoSEQ multiplex PCR, the TCRdb table keeps only in-frame clones and is missing some. Of just under 90,000 clones detected, about 91% appear once; the ten largest clones hold more than 5%. The sample consisted of peripheral blood, taken 28 days after the second AZD1222 dose. Receptors originate from an adult who received the AZD1222 COVID-19 vaccine. Both conserved end residues are part of each CDR3. The D gene is left open where the match is weak. Rows give clone size only sometimes, using once, few, many, or a class for an expanded clone.

D gene: NA
clone size: NA
CDR3 length: 13
J gene: TRBJ2-5
V gene: TRBV7-9
CDR3 DNA: TGTGCCAGCAGCTTAGACATTAGAGAGACCCAGTACTTC
CDR3 protein: CASSLDIRETQYF

D gene: NA
clone size: few
CDR3 length: 14
J gene: TRBJ1-6
V gene: TRBV4-2
CDR3 DNA: TGTGCCAGCAGCCAAGATAGGGAGGTTTCACCCCTCCACTTT
CDR3 protein: CASSQDREVSPLHF

D gene: TRBD1
clone size: NA
CDR3 length: 17
J gene: TRBJ1-1
V gene: TRBV18
CDR3 DNA: TGTGCCAGCTCACCCACAGCCATGGACAGGCCGAACACTGAAGCTTTCTTT
CDR3 protein: CASSPTAMDRPNTEAFF

D gene: NA
clone size: NA
CDR3 length: 15
J gene: TRBJ2-6
V gene: TRBV7-9
CDR3 DNA: TGTGCCAGCAGCTTAATCAGGGGAAGGGCCAACGTCCTGACTTTC
CDR3 protein: CASSLIRGRANVLTF

D gene: NA
clone size: NA
CDR3 length: 17
J gene: TRBJ1-1
V gene: TRBV27
CDR3 DNA: TGTGCCAGCTGGAGTTTATGGACTGAAGGGCCGAACACTGAAGCTTTCTTT
CDR3 protein: CASWSLWTEGPNTEAFF

D gene: NA
clone size: NA
CDR3 length: 12
J gene: TRBJ1-1
V gene: TRBV5-6
CDR3 DNA: TGTGCCAGCCTGGGGCAGAACACTGAAGCTTTCTTT
CDR3 protein: CASLGQNTEAFF

D gene: NA
clone size: NA
CDR3 length: 14
J gene: TRBJ2-7
V gene: TRBV6-5
CDR3 DNA: TGTGCCAGCAGTTACTCGGGCAGGAGCTACGAGCAGTACTTC
CDR3 protein: CASSYSGRSYEQYF

D gene: NA
clone size: once
CDR3 length: 15
J gene: TRBJ1-2
V gene: TRBV5-1
CDR3 DNA: TGCGCCAGCAGGGGTCGTGAGGGGATAAGATATGGCTACACCTTC
CDR3 protein: CASRGREGIRYGYTF

D gene: NA
clone size: NA
CDR3 length: 15
J gene: TRBJ1-2
V gene: TRBV5-1
CDR3 DNA: TGCGCCAGCAGCCTCTCGGGTCTTGGGTTCTCTGGCTACACCTTC
CDR3 protein: CASSLSGLGFSGYTF

D gene: TRBD1
clone size: NA
CDR3 length: 15
J gene: TRBJ1-5
V gene: TRBV7-8
CDR3 DNA: TGTGCCAGCAGCTTAAGACAGGGGGCAAATCAGCCCCAGCATTTT
CDR3 protein: CASSLRQGANQPQHF

D gene: NA
clone size: NA
CDR3 length: 14
J gene: TRBJ1-1
V gene: TRBV5-8
CDR3 DNA: TGTGCCAGCAGCCAACGGGGCCTGAACACTGAAGCTTTCTTT
CDR3 protein: CASSQRGLNTEAFF

D gene: NA
clone size: NA
CDR3 length: 17
J gene: TRBJ2-2
V gene: TRBV7-3
CDR3 DNA: TGTGCCAGCAGCTTATGGGGACACCAGGTCAGCACCGGGGAGCTGTTTTTT
CDR3 protein: CASSLWGHQVSTGELFF

D gene: NA
clone size: NA
CDR3 length: 11
J gene: TRBJ1-2
V gene: TRBV28
CDR3 DNA: TGTGCCAGCAGTTTTCCGCCCCCCTACACCTTC
CDR3 protein: CASSFPPPYTF

D gene: NA
clone size: once
CDR3 length: 14
J gene: TRBJ2-2
V gene: TRBV19
CDR3 DNA: TGTGCCAGTAGTATGGGGGCGAACACCGGGGAGCTGTTTTTT
CDR3 protein: CASSMGANTGELFF

D gene: NA
clone size: NA
CDR3 length: 15
J gene: TRBJ1-3
V gene: TRBV9
CDR3 DNA: TGTGCCAGCAGCGCGGGGGCCCCGAGAGGAAACACCATATATTTT
CDR3 protein: CASSAGAPRGNTIYF

D gene: TRBD2
clone size: medium-sized
CDR3 length: 15
J gene: TRBJ2-2
V gene: TRBV6-4
CDR3 DNA: TGTGCCAGCAGTGCTAGCGGGGGGGCCACCGGGGAGCTGTTTTTT
CDR3 protein: CASSASGGATGELFF

D gene: NA
clone size: NA
CDR3 length: 12
J gene: TRBJ1-3
V gene: TRBV7-9
CDR3 DNA: TGTGCCAGCAGCTTAGAGCGGTACACCATATATTTT
CDR3 protein: CASSLERYTIYF

D gene: NA
clone size: NA
CDR3 length: 14
J gene: TRBJ1-2
V gene: TRBV21-1
CDR3 DNA: TGTGCCAGCAGCAAAAAGGGAGGGGCCTATGGCTACACCTTC
CDR3 protein: CASSKKGGAYGYTF

D gene: NA
clone size: once
CDR3 length: 14
J gene: TRBJ1-1
V gene: TRBV28
CDR3 DNA: TGTGCCAGCAGTTTATCCGCAGGGGTGACTGAAGCTTTCTTT
CDR3 protein: CASSLSAGVTEAFF

D gene: TRBD1
clone size: NA
CDR3 length: 16
J gene: TRBJ1-6
V gene: TRBV7-2
CDR3 DNA: TGTGCCAGCAGCTTAGCGCGGACAGGGGGCATTTCACCCCTCCACTTT
CDR3 protein: CASSLARTGGISPLHF

D gene: NA
clone size: NA
CDR3 length: 15
J gene: TRBJ2-2
V gene: TRBV27
CDR3 DNA: TGTGCCACCAAAGCCCGGGGGCTGGACACCGGGGAGCTGTTTTTT
CDR3 protein: CATKARGLDTGELFF

D gene: TRBD1
clone size: NA
CDR3 length: 15
J gene: TRBJ1-2
V gene: TRBV4-1
CDR3 DNA: TGCGCCAGCAGCTCAACAGGGGTTAGTGACTATGGCTACACCTTC
CDR3 protein: CASSSTGVSDYGYTF

D gene: NA
clone size: once
CDR3 length: 16
J gene: TRBJ1-1
V gene: TRBV4-1
CDR3 DNA: TGCGCCAGCAGCCAAGACTCAACTTCTTTGAACACTGAAGCTTTCTTT
CDR3 protein: CASSQDSTSLNTEAFF

D gene: NA
clone size: NA
CDR3 length: 13
J gene: TRBJ1-5
V gene: TRBV30
CDR3 DNA: TGTGCCTGGAGTGTGTCGGGGGACCAGCCCCAGCATTTT
CDR3 protein: CAWSVSGDQPQHF